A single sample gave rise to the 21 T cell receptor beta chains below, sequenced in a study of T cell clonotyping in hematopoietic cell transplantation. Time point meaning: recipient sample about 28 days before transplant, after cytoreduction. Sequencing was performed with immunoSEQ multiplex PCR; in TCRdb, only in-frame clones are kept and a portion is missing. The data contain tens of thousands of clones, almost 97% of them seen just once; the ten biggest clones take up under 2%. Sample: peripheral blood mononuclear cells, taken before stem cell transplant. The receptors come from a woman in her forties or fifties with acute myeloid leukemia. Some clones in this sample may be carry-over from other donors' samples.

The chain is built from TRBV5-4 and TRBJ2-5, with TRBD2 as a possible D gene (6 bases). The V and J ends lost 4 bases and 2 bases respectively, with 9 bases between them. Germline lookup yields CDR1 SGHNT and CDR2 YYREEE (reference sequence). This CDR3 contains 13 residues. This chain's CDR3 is CASSLANQETQYF. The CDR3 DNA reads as TGTGCCAGCAGCCTAGCGAATCAAGAGACCCAGTACTTC.

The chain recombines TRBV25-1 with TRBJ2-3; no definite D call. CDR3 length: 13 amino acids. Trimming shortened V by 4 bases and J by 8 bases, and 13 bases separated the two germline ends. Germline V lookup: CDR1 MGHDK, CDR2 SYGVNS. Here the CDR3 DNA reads TGTGCCAGCAGTGCCTTTCCTTCAGGTACGCAGTATTTT. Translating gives CASSAFPSGTQYF.

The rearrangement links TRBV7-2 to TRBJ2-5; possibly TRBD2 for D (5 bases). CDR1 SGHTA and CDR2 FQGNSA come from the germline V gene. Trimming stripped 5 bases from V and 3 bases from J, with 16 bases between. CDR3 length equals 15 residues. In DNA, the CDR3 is TGTGCCAGCAGCCTAACTAGAACGGATAAAGAGACCCAGTACTTC. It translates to CASSLTRTDKETQYF.

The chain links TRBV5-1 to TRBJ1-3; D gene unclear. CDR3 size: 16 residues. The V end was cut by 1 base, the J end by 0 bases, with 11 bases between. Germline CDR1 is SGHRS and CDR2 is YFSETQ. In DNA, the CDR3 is TGCGCCAGCAGCTTGCCCGAAAAAAGCTCTGGAAACACCATATATTTT. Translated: CASSLPEKSSGNTIYF.

CDR3 amino acids: CASSQETTLGGDTQYF. In DNA, the CDR3 is TGCGCCAGCAGCCAAGAGACTACGTTGGGAGGGGATACGCAGTATTTT. The rearrangement uses TRBV4-1 and TRBJ2-3; TRBD2 aligns across 7 bases. Per the germline V gene, CDR1 is MGHRA and CDR2 is YSYEKL. V lost 0 bases to trimming and J lost 6 bases; unmatched junction nucleotides: 9. This CDR3 has 16 residues.

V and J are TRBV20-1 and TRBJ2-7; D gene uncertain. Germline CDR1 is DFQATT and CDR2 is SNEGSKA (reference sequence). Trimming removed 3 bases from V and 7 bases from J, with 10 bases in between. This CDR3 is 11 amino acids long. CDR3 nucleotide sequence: TGCAGTGCTAGGACCGGTAGGGAGCAGTACTTC. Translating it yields CSARTGREQYF.

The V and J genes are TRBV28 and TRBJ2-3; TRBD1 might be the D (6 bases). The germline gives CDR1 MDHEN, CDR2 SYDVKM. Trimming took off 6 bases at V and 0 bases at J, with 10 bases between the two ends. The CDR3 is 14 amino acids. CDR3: CASRGHLSTDTQYF. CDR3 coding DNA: TGTGCCAGCAGGGGACATCTCAGCACAGATACGCAGTATTTT.

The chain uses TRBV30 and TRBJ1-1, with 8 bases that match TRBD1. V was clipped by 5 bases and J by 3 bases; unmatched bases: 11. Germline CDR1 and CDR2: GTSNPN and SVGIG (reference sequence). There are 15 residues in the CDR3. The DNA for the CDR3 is TGTGCCTGGGGGAGAGACAGGGGCACATACACTGAAGCTTTCTTT. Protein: CAWGRDRGTYTEAFF. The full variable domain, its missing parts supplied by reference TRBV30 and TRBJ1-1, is SQTIHQWPATLVQPVGSPLSLECTVEGTSNPNLYWYRQAAGRGLQLLFYSVGIGQISSEVPQNLSASRPQDRQFILSSKKLLLSDSGFYLCAWGRDRGTYTEAFFGQGTRLTVV.

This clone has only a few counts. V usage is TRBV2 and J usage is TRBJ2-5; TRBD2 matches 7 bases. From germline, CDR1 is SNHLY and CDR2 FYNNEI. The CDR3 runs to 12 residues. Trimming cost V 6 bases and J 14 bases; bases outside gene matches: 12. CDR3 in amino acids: CASSPIGVAGYF. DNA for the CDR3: TGTGCCAGCAGCCCTATCGGAGTAGCGGGTTACTTC.

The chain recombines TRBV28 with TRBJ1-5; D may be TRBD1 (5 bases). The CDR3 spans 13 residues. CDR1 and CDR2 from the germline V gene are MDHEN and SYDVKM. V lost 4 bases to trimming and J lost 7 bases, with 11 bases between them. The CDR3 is CASSSGVNQPQHF. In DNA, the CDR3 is TGTGCCAGCAGTTCGGGGGTGAACCAGCCCCAGCATTTT.

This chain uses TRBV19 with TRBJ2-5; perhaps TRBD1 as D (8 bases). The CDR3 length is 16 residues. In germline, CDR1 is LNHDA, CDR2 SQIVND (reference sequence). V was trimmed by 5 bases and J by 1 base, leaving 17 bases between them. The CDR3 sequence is CASSSRTGRVQETQYF. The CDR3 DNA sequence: TGTGCCAGTAGTTCCCGGACAGGGAGGGTCCAAGAGACCCAGTACTTC. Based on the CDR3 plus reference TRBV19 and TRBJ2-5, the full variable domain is DGGITQSPKYLFRKEGQNVTLSCEQNLNHDAMYWYRQDPGQGLRLIYYSQIVNDFQKGDIAEGYSVSREKKESFPLTVTSAQKNPTAFYLCASSSRTGRVQETQYFGPGTRLLVL.

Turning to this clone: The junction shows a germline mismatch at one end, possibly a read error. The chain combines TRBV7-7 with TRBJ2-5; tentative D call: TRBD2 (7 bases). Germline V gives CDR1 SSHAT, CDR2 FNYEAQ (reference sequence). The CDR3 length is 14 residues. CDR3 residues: CASSLEGGLETQYF. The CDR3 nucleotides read TGTGCTAGCAGCTTGGAGGGGGGGCTAGAGACCCAGTACTTC.

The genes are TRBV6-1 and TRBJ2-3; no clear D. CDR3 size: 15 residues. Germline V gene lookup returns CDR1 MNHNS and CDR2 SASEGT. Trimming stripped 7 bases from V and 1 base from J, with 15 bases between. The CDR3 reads CASKGQTYRTDTQYF. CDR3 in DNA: TGTGCCAGCAAAGGGCAGACTTACCGCACAGATACGCAGTATTTT.

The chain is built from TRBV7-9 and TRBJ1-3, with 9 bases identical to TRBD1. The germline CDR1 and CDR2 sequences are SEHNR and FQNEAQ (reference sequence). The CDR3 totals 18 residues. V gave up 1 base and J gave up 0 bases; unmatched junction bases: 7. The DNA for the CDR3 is TGTGCCAGCAGCTTAGAGGGACAGGGAGAAGGCTCTGGAAACACCATATATTTT. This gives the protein CASSLEGQGEGSGNTIYF.

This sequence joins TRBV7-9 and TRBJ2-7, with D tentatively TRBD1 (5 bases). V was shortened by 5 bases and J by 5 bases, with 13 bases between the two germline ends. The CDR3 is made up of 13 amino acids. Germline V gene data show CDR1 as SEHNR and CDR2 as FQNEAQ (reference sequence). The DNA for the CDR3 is TGTGCCAGCAGCCTCACCGGACAAGACGAGCAGTACTTC. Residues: CASSLTGQDEQYF.

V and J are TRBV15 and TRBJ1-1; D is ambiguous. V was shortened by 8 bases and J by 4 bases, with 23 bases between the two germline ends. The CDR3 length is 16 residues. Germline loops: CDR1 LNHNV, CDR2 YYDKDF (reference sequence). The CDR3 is CATRTRPRLSSTEAFF. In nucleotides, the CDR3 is TGTGCCACCCGAACGCGACCCAGGCTCTCGAGCACTGAAGCTTTCTTT.

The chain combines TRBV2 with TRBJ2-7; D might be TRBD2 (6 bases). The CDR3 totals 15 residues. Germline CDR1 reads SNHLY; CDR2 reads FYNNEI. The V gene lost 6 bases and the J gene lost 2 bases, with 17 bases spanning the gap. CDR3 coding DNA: TGTGCCAGCAGCCCGGGATTAGCGGAGCCCTACGAGCAGTACTTC. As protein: CASSPGLAEPYEQYF.

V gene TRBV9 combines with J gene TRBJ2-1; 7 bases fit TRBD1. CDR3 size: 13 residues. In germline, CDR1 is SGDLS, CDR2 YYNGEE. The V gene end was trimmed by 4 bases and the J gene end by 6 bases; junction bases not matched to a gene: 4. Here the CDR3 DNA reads TGTGCCAGCAGCCCGACAGGGACCAATGAGCAGTTCTTC. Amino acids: CASSPTGTNEQFF.

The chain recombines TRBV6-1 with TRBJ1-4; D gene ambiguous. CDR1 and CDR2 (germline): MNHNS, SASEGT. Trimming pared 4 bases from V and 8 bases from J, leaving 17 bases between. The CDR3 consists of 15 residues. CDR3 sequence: CASSVYNSYREKLFF. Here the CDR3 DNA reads TGTGCCAGCAGTGTTTACAACTCCTATCGGGAAAAACTGTTTTTT.

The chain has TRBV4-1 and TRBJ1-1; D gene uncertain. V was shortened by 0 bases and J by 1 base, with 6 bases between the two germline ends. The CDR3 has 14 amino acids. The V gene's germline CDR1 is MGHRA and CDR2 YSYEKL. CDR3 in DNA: TGCGCCAGCAGCCAAGAACCCAGGAACACTGAAGCTTTCTTT. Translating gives CASSQEPRNTEAFF.

Written as DNA, the CDR3 is TGTGCCAGCAGCAACAGGGTTGGTAACACTGAAGCTTTCTTT. It is translated as CASSNRVGNTEAFF. The chain is built from TRBV7-9 and TRBJ1-1; D possibly corresponds to TRBD1 (6 bases). The V gene's germline CDR1 is SEHNR and CDR2 FQNEAQ (reference sequence). V lost 5 bases and J lost 2, with 12 bases in between. The CDR3 is 14 residues long.